This is a list of T cell receptor beta chains from one sample in a study of T cell responses to AZD1222 COVID-19 vaccine. TCRdb keeps only in-frame clones here, not all; method: immunoSEQ multiplex PCR. The table shows approximately 190,000 clones, with approximately 91% occurring only once. The input for sequencing was peripheral blood, taken on day 0 of AZD1222 vaccination. Every receptor here comes from an adult in good health. The CDR3 runs from the conserved cysteine through the conserved F or W.

j_call: TRBJ1-5; v_call: TRBV21-1; cdr3_aa: CASSKDAQPQHF
j_call: TRBJ1-6; v_call: TRBV2; cdr3_aa: CARGDRSLHNSPLHF
j_call: TRBJ2-5; v_call: TRBV27; cdr3_aa: CASSFGSGSPLETQYF
j_call: TRBJ1-2; v_call: TRBV5-4; cdr3_aa: CASSPGQGRRGPYGYTF
j_call: TRBJ1-2; v_call: TRBV6-5; cdr3_aa: CASPKGGLDYGYTF
j_call: TRBJ1-2; v_call: TRBV28; cdr3_aa: CASSPRFRDYGYTF
j_call: TRBJ2-5; v_call: TRBV3-1/TRBV3-2; cdr3_aa: CASSQGDWGGSQETQYF
j_call: TRBJ1-5; v_call: TRBV2; cdr3_aa: CASSGSGGAFGNQPQHF
j_call: TRBJ2-7; v_call: TRBV3-1/TRBV3-2; cdr3_aa: CASSQRDQGSAYEQYF
j_call: TRBJ1-6; v_call: TRBV27; cdr3_aa: CASGWGGRSLHF
j_call: TRBJ2-3; v_call: TRBV11-3; cdr3_aa: CASSLRQGLTDTQYF
j_call: TRBJ2-3; v_call: TRBV3-1/TRBV3-2; cdr3_aa: CASSLAGSTDTQYF
j_call: TRBJ2-5; v_call: TRBV11-3; cdr3_aa: CASSPPTGRVHETQYF
j_call: TRBJ2-5; v_call: TRBV7-9; cdr3_aa: CASSLEEGLQETQYF
j_call: TRBJ2-5; v_call: TRBV6-5; cdr3_aa: CASSYIGQGQETQYF
j_call: TRBJ1-1; v_call: TRBV11-2; cdr3_aa: CASSPGGGRAFF
j_call: TRBJ2-7; v_call: TRBV2; cdr3_aa: CASREQGMRVEQYF
j_call: TRBJ1-3; v_call: TRBV7-2; cdr3_aa: CASSLEIPGGSGNTIYF
j_call: TRBJ2-7; v_call: TRBV5-1; cdr3_aa: CASSHSGEQYF
j_call: TRBJ1-4; v_call: TRBV9; cdr3_aa: CASSSGGELFF
j_call: TRBJ1-3; v_call: TRBV5-1; cdr3_aa: CASSFDARSGNTIYF
j_call: TRBJ2-7; v_call: TRBV13; cdr3_aa: CASSLSSQGGYEQYF
j_call: TRBJ1-1; v_call: TRBV19; cdr3_aa: CASSIMPAANTEAFF